This TCR beta chain was sequenced during a study of Ad26.COV2.S vaccination and SARS-CoV-2 variants. Study at large: In the COV1001 trial, the donor was in the Ad26.COV2.S arm. Intramuscularly, Ad26.COV2.S was given either once or twice, 56 days apart.

Study results and limitations: TCR breadth and depth estimates may have understated total T cell responses. Substantial post-vaccination breadth of spike-specific CD8+ and CD4+ T cell responses was reported.

Stated treatment: about 20 received Ad26.COV2.S at low or high dose, single or two shots; 5 received placebo; per-sample allocation not given. At day 63 after the first vaccine or placebo injection, samples were drawn. This clone was picked up one time. Its cognate antigen is unknown. This table comes from immunoSEQ multiplex PCR, and its TCRdb copy is limited to in-frame clones, with some not included. The sample records hundreds of thousands of clones, 92% being singletons. The CDR3 is made up of 14 amino acids. Germline V gene lookup returns CDR1 MDHEN and CDR2 SYDVKM. V shed 10 bases and J shed 4 bases, with 14 bases lying between them.

The sequence was obtained from a person aged 18 to 65 who received the Ad26.COV2.S COVID-19 vaccine or a placebo. The chain combines TRBV28 with TRBJ1-6; perhaps TRBD1 as D (5 bases). The starting material was peripheral blood, obtained in a trial of Ad26.COV2.S vaccine versus placebo. The CDR3 is CATRTGAYNSPLHF. In DNA, the CDR3 is TGTGCCACCCGGACCGGGGCGTATAATTCACCCCTCCACTTT.